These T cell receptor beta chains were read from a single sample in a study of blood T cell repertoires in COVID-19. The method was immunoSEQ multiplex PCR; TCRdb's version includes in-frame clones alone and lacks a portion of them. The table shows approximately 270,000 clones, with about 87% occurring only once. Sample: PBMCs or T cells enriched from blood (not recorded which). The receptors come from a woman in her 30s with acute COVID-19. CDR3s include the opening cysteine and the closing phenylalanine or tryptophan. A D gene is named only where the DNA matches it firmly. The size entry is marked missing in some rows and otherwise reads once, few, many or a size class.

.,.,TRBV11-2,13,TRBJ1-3,TGTGCCAGCCACGTTTCGGGTGGAAACACCATATATTTT,CASHVSGGNTIYF
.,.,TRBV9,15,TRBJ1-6,TGTGCCAGCAGTGCCGCCCGAGGCGATAATTCACCCCTCCACTTT,CASSAARGDNSPLHF
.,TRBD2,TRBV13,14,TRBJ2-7,TGTGCCAGCAGCTTAGGGACTAGCGGCTACGAGCAGTACTTC,CASSLGTSGYEQYF
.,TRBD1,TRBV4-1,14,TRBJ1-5,TGCGCCAGCAGCCAAGCTAGGGGGCGGCAGCCCCAGCATTTT,CASSQARGRQPQHF
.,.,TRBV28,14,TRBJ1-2,TGTGCCAGCAGTCAGACAGATACTCTAGATCGAAAGACCTTC,CASSQTDTLDRKTF
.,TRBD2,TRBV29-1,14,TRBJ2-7,TGCAGCGTTGTTGGCGGGAGCCGCTCCTACGAGCAGTACTTC,CSVVGGSRSYEQYF
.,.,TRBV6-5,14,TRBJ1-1,TGTGCCAGCAGCCGGGACTCGCAATGTTGTGGAGCTTTCTTT,CASSRDSQCCGAFF
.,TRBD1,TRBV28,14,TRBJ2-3,TGTGCCAGCAGCACGACAGGGTGGACAGATACGCAGTATTTT,CASSTTGWTDTQYF
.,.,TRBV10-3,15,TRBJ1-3,TGTGCCATCAGTGATCCGGACAGCGCCAGAAACACCATATATTTT,CAISDPDSARNTIYF
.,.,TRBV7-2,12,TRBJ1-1,TGTGCCAGCCGACTTACTGGAACTAAAGCTTTCTTT,CASRLTGTKAFF
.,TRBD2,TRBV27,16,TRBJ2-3,TGTGCCAGCAGTTTACTCACTAGCGGGAGCACAGATACGCAGTATTTT,CASSLLTSGSTDTQYF
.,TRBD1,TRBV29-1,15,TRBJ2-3,TGCAGCGTTGAAGATCCCCAGGGGGCTACAGATACGCAGTATTTT,CSVEDPQGATDTQYF
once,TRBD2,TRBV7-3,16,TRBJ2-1,TGTGCCAGCAGCCCAAAATCAACTAGCGGGAGCCATGAGCAGTTCTTC,CASSPKSTSGSHEQFF
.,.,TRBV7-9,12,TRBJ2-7,TGTGCCAGCAGCTCCCCCGGCTACGAGCAGTACTTC,CASSSPGYEQYF
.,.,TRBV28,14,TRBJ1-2,TGTGCCAGCAGTTTTTCAGGGGCAGGGCTTGGCTACACCTTC,CASSFSGAGLGYTF
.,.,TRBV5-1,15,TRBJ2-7,TGCGCCAGCAGCCACCTATCGCAGGGAAGGTACGAGCAGTACTTC,CASSHLSQGRYEQYF
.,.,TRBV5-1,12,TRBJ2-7,TGCGCCAGCACTTTCGGGGTCCATAAGCAGTACTTC,CASTFGVHKQYF
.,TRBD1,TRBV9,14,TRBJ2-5,TGTGCCAGCAGCGGGACAGGGGATGTGGAGACCCAGTACTTC,CASSGTGDVETQYF
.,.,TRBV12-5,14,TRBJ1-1,TGTGCTAGTGGTCTCGGGACTCCTAACACTGAAGCTTTCTTT,CASGLGTPNTEAFF
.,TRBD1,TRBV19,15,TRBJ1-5,TGTGCCAGTAGTTCCCAGGACAGGAGAAATCAGCCCCAGCATTTT,CASSSQDRRNQPQHF
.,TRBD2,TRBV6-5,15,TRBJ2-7,TGTGCCAGCAGTTACGTGGCGGGAGGTAGCTACGAGCAGTACTTC,CASSYVAGGSYEQYF
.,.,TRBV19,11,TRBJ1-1,TGTGCCAGTCGAAGGGGCACTGAAGCTTTCTTT,CASRRGTEAFF
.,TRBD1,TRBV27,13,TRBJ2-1,TGTGCCAGCAGTTTGGGACAGCAGGTTGGACAGTTCTTC,CASSLGQQVGQFF
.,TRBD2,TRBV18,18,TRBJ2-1,TGTGCCAGCTCACCATGGGGGACTAGCGGGAGGTCTTACAATGAGCAGTTCTTC,CASSPWGTSGRSYNEQFF
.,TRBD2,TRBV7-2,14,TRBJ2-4,TGTGCCAGCAGCTTACGCGGGAGTATCGACATTCAGTACTTC,CASSLRGSIDIQYF
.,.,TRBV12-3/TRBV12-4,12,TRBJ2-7,TGTGCCAGCAGTTACTTAGAATACGAGCAGTACTTC,CASSYLEYEQYF
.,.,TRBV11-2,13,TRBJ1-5,TGTGCCAGCAGCTTCGGGGAACATCAGCCCCAGCATTTT,CASSFGEHQPQHF
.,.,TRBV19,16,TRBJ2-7,TGTGCCAGTAGTAGCCTGGACAGACTCTTCCCCTACGAGCAGTACTTC,CASSSLDRLFPYEQYF
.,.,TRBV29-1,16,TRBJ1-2,TGCAGCGTTGAAGATCGGGCCCCGGGGTTGGACTATGGCTACACCTTC,CSVEDRAPGLDYGYTF
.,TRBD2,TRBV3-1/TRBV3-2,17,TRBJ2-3,TGTGCCAGCAGCCAAGATTCCCCTAGCGGGAGAATAGATACGCAGTATTTT,CASSQDSPSGRIDTQYF
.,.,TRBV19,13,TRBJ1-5,TGTGCCACAAGCGCCTCCCGGGGTGGGCCCCAGCATTTT,CATSASRGGPQHF
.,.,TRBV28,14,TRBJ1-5,TGTGCCAGCAGTTGGAGGAGATCGGGTCAGCCCCAGCATTTT,CASSWRRSGQPQHF
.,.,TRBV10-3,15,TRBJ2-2,TGTGCCATCCGGGGGGCGGCCCTCAACACCGGGGAGCTGTTTTTT,CAIRGAALNTGELFF
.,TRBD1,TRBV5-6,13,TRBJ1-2,TGTGCCAGCAGCCGGACAGGGGACTATGGCTACACCTTC,CASSRTGDYGYTF
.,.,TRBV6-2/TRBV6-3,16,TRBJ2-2,TGTGCCAGCAGTTACTCGGAGTCTTCGGGAGTCGGGGAGCTGTTTTTT,CASSYSESSGVGELFF
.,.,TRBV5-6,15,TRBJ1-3,TGTGCCAGCAGCTCCACCAACAGGGCGGGAAACACCATATATTTT,CASSSTNRAGNTIYF
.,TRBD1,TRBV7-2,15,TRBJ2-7,TGTGCCAGCAATCCCCTGGCAGGGGGCCAATACGAGCAGTACTTC,CASNPLAGGQYEQYF
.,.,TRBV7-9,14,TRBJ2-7,TGTGCCAGCAGCTTAGGGGGCCGAATCTACGAGCAGTACTTC,CASSLGGRIYEQYF
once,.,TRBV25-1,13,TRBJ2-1,TGTGCCAGCAGTGAATCAGGTATAACGGAGCAGTTCTTC,CASSESGITEQFF
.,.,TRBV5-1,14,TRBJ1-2,TGCGCCAGCCGGGAAGTGTATACAAACTATGGCTACACCTTC,CASREVYTNYGYTF
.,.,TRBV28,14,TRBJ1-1,TGTGCCAGCGAAAAGGGACAAGAGAACACTGAAGCTTTCTTT,CASEKGQENTEAFF
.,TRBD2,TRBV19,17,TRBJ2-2,TGTGCCAGTATCCCCTTTGGTAGCGGGAGTGACACCGGGGAGCTGTTTTTT,CASIPFGSGSDTGELFF
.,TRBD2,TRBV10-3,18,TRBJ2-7,TGTGCCATCAGTGAGTCGATGGGACTAGCGGGACCAATTTACGAGCAGTACTTC,CAISESMGLAGPIYEQYF
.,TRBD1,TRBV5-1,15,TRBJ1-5,TGCGCCAGCAGCTTACAGGGGGATAGCAATCAGCCCCAGCATTTT,CASSLQGDSNQPQHF
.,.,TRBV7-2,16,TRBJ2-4,TGTGCCAGCAGCATCACCGACACCCAAGCCAAAAACATTCAGTACTTC,CASSITDTQAKNIQYF
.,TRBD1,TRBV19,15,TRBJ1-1,TGTGCCAGTAGTCAACGGACAGGGATCGACACTGAAGCTTTCTTT,CASSQRTGIDTEAFF
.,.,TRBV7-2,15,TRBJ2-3,TGTGCCAGCAGCCCGGACACGGCGACCCCAGATACGCAGTATTTT,CASSPDTATPDTQYF
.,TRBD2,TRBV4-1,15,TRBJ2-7,TGCGCCAGCAGCCTAATCGGGACTATAGCCTACGAGCAGTACTTC,CASSLIGTIAYEQYF
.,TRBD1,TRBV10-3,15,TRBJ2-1,TGTGCCATCAGTGCCGGGACAGGGTTCGACAATGAGCAGTTCTTC,CAISAGTGFDNEQFF
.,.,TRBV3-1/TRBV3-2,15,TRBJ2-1,TGTGCCAGCAGTGCGGAGGGGAGTTCCTACAATGAGCAGTTCTTC,CASSAEGSSYNEQFF
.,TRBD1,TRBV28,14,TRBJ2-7,TGTGCCAGCAGTTCCCAGGGACAGGGGGGCGAGCAGTACTTC,CASSSQGQGGEQYF
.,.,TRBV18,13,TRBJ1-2,TGTGCCAGCTCACCTGGGAGGGGAACTGGCTACACCTTC,CASSPGRGTGYTF
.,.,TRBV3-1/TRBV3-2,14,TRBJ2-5,TGTGCCAGCAGCCATGGACAGACCCAAGAGACCCAGTACTTC,CASSHGQTQETQYF